The sequence of this T cell receptor beta chain was determined in a study of identical twins. Findings of the study overall: A cross-sectional statistical analysis, not follow-up of the same donors, supported the conclusions.

V was shortened by 2 bases and J by 5 bases, with 4 bases between the two germline ends. The CDR3 spans 11 residues. Germline CDR1 is SGHVS and CDR2 is FQNEAQ. Note on this clonotype: Antigen specificity is unknown.

TCRdb processed the 5' RACE reads anew with MiXCR; each CDR3 protein has one entry. The repertoire holds 450,000 to 600,000 distinct CDR3 sequences, with under 25% as singletons. Another study also made use of these data, one on yellow fever vaccine responses in identical twins. That work states: Twins' vaccine T cell response reportedly seemed partly convergent, partly personalized.

The genes are TRBV7-8 and TRBJ2-7; D uncertain. The sequence was obtained from a woman under 30 in good health. Material: CD4+ T cells sorted from blood. CDR3 bases: TGTGCCAGCAGCTTATACCACGAGCAGTACTTC. Encoded protein: CASSLYHEQYF.